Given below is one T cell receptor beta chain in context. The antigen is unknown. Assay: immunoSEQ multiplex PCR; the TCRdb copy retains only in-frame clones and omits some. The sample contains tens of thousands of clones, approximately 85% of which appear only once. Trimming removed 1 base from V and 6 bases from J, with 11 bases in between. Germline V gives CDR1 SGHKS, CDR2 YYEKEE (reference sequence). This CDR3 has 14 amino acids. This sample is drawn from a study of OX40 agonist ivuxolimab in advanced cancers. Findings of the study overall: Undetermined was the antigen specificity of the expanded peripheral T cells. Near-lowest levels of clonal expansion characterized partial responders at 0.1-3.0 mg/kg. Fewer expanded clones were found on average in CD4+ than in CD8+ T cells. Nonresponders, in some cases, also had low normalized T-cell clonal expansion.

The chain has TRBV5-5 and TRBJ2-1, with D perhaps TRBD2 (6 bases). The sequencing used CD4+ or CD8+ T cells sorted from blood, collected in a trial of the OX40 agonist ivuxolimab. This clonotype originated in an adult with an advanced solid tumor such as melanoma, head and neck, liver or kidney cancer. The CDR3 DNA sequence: TGTGCCAGCAGCTTGAATAGGGGACTCAATGAGCAGTTCTTC. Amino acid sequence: CASSLNRGLNEQFF.